The 8 T cell receptor beta chains presented below share a single source sample, sequenced in a study of graft-versus-host responses after intestinal transplantation. TCRdb keeps only in-frame clones here, not all; method: immunoSEQ multiplex PCR. The table lists 130,000 or so clones, more than 90% of them singletons. These TCRs are of unknown antigen specificity. The specimen comprised unstimulated CD4+ T cells sorted from spleen or lymph node cells, sampled before intestinal transplant. These TCRs come from a human donor who received an intestinal transplant.

This chain links TRBV9 with TRBJ2-7, with TRBD2 matching 12 bases. The CDR3 is 14 amino acids. V trimming: 1 base; J trimming: 6 bases; junction bases outside the gene matches: 2. From germline, CDR1 is SGDLS and CDR2 YYNGEE. CDR3 DNA sequence: TGTGCCAGCAGCGTACTAGCGGGGGGGCGCGAGCAGTACTTC. As protein: CASSVLAGGREQYF.

The rearrangement joins TRBV15 to TRBJ1-5; D is ambiguous. CDR1 is LNHNV and CDR2 is YYDKDF in the germline V gene (reference sequence). The CDR3 covers 12 residues. V was cut by 3 bases and J by 4 bases, with 4 bases left in between. CDR3 sequence (DNA): TGTGCCACCAGCAGGCCTAATCAGCCCCAGCATTTT. As protein: CATSRPNQPQHF.

V is TRBV5-6 and J is TRBJ2-5, with D possibly being TRBD1 (5 bases). Looked up from germline, CDR1 is SGHDT and CDR2 is YYEEEE. The V gene lost 0 bases and the J gene lost 5 bases, with 11 bases spanning the gap. The CDR3 covers 14 residues. CDR3 sequence: CASSLGTPGETQYF. The DNA of the CDR3 is TGTGCCAGCAGCTTGGGGACACCAGGGGAGACCCAGTACTTC.

This clone is a singleton in its sample. The chain recombines TRBV19 with TRBJ1-2, with a possible D match to TRBD1 (6 bases). Germline V gene lookup returns CDR1 LNHDA and CDR2 SQIVND (reference sequence). Trimming pared 5 bases from V and 4 bases from J, leaving 11 bases between. This CDR3 contains 13 residues. CDR3 loop: CASSYRVAYGYTF. The CDR3 DNA reads TGTGCCAGTAGTTACAGGGTGGCCTATGGCTACACCTTC.

As DNA, the CDR3 is TGTGCCAGCAGCTTTATGGGACTAGCTGGGAATGAGCAGTTCTTC. Amino acid sequence: CASSFMGLAGNEQFF. This chain connects TRBV7-6 to TRBJ2-1; 9 nucleotides align to TRBD2. After removal of 3 bases from V and 7 bases from J, the junction contained 7 bases not matched to a gene. The germline CDR1 and CDR2 sequences are SGHVS and FNYEAQ. The CDR3 runs to 15 residues.

The table lists this clone with a few counts. The junction shows a germline mismatch at one end, possibly a read error. The chain uses TRBV10-3 and TRBJ2-7; tentative D call: TRBD1 (6 bases). Germline V gene sequence: CDR1 ENHRY, CDR2 SYGVKD. The CDR3 has 13 residues. Here the CDR3 reads CAISEGQGRAGNF. The CDR3, as DNA: TGTGCCATCAGTGAGGGTCAGGGGAGAGCAGGGAACTTC.

V is TRBV7-9 and J is TRBJ2-7; 15 nucleotides match TRBD2. Germline CDR1 is SEHNR and CDR2 is FQNEAQ (reference sequence). The V gene end was trimmed by 5 bases and the J gene end by 7 bases; junction bases not matched to a gene: 6. The CDR3 runs to 15 residues. The CDR3 region is CASSRTSGGAWEQYF. CDR3 in DNA: TGTGCCAGCAGCAGGACTAGCGGGGGGGCGTGGGAGCAGTACTTC.

This clone occurred once. The genes are TRBV27 and TRBJ1-1; D perhaps matches TRBD1 (6 bases). Trimming removed 5 bases from V and 2 bases from J, with 15 bases in between. Looked up from germline, CDR1 is MNHEY and CDR2 is SMNVEV (reference sequence). The CDR3 covers 15 residues. CDR3 nucleotide sequence: TGTGCCAGCAGTCCCCGGACAGAAACTAACACTGAAGCTTTCTTT. Amino acid sequence: CASSPRTETNTEAFF.